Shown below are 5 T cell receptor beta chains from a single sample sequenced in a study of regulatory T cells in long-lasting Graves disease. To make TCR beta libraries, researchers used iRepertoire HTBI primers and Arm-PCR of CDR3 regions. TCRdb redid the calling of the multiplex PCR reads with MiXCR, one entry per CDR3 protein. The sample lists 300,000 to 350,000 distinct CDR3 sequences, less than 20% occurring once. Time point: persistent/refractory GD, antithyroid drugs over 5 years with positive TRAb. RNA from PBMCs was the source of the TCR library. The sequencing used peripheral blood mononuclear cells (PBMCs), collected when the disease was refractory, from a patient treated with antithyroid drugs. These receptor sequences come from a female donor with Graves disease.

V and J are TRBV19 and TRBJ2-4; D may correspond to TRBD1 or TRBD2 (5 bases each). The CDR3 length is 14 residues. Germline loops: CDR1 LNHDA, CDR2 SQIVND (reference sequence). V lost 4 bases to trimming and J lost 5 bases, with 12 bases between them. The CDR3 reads CASSSPRDQNIQYF. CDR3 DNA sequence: TGTGCCAGTAGTAGTCCCCGGGACCAAAACATTCAGTACTTC.

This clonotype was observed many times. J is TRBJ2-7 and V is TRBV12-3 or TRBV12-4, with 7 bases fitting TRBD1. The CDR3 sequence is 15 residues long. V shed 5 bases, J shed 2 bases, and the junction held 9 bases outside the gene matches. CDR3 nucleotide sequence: TGTGCCAGCAGTCTCGGACAGGTGGATCCCTACGAGCAGTACTTC. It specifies CASSLGQVDPYEQYF.

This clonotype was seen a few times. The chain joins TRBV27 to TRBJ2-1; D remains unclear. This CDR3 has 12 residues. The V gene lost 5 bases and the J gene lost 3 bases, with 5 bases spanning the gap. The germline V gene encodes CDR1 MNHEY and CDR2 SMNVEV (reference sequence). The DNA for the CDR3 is TGTGCCAGCAGTAGGATCTACAATGAGCAGTTCTTC. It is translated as CASSRIYNEQFF.

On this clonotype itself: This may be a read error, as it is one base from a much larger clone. CDR3 sequence reads: CASSWGKGANQSQHF. In DNA form, the CDR3 reads TGTGCCAGCAGTTGGGGGAAGGGGGCGAATCAGTCCCAGCATTTT. V is TRBV28 and J is TRBJ1-5; 7 positions agree with TRBD1. CDR1 and CDR2 (germline): MDHEN, SYDVKM. The CDR3 is 15 amino acids.

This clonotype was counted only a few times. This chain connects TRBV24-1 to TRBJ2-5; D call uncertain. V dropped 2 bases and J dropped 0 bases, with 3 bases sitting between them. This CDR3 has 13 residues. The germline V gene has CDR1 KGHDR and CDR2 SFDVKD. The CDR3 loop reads CATSDSNQETQYF. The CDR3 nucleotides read TGTGCCACCAGTGATTCAAACCAAGAGACCCAGTACTTC.